Listed here are 26 T cell receptor beta chains from one sample, sequenced in a study of blood T cell repertoires in COVID-19 (dated by TCRdb to the early 2020s). Receptors were amplified or captured by the immunoSEQ multiplex PCR assay. Entries here come from immuneACCESS through TCRdb and include only in-frame sequences with V and J called. Some clones fail to appear in such tables; in the studies checked, an unresolved V gene covers under half of the shortfall, and the cause of the remainder is unknown. This sample lists 200,000 to 250,000 clones; about 83% were detected once. Together, the top ten hold about 7.3% of the sample. Sequenced: peripheral blood. These receptors were obtained from a woman aged 45-65 years with active or convalescent COVID-19.

The chain uses TRBV5-1 and TRBJ2-7, with D possibly being TRBD2 (6 bases). V was shortened by 4 bases and J by 4 bases, with 15 bases between the two germline ends. CDR3 size: 14 residues. Per the germline V gene, CDR1 is SGHRS and CDR2 is YFSETQ. CDR3: CASSLQGGVYEQYV. CDR3 bases: TGCGCCAGCAGCCTCCAGGGCGGGGTATACGAGCAGTACGTC.

The DNA for the CDR3 is TGCGCCAGCAGCTTGGCGCCACAGGGGACCGGGGAGCTGTTTTTT. Translated: CASSLAPQGTGELFF. The V and J genes are TRBV5-1 and TRBJ2-2; 7 bases are a match to TRBD1. V lost 0 bases and J lost 5; bases outside the gene matches: 4. The CDR3 has 15 amino acids. CDR1 is SGHRS, CDR2 YFSETQ, per germline.

The chain couples TRBV3-1 (or the pseudogene TRBV3-2) to TRBJ1-1, with a possible D match to TRBD1 (6 bases). Germline lookup yields CDR1 LGHDT and CDR2 YNNKEL (reference sequence). Trimming took 2 bases from V and 1 from J, leaving 14 bases between them. The CDR3 is made up of 16 amino acids. The CDR3 sequence is CASSQLRPTGNTEAFF. DNA for the CDR3: TGTGCCAGCAGCCAATTACGACCGACAGGGAACACTGAAGCTTTCTTT.

The V gene is TRBV6-1, the J gene TRBJ1-2, with D possibly TRBD1 on 6 matching bases. The ends were cut back, 1 base at V and 0 bases at J, with 12 bases in the middle. The CDR3 has 16 amino acids. Germline CDR1 is MNHNS and CDR2 is SASEGT. The chain's CDR3 is CASSEGFAGANYGYTF. Here the CDR3 DNA reads TGTGCCAGCAGTGAAGGATTTGCAGGGGCTAACTATGGCTACACCTTC.

This chain connects TRBV28 to TRBJ2-7; 8 nucleotides match TRBD1. V lost 4 bases, J lost 2 bases, and 7 bases stayed unmatched. CDR1 and CDR2 from the germline V gene are MDHEN and SYDVKM. The CDR3 contains 15 residues. The CDR3 sequence: CASSSSGGVTYEQYF. In DNA form, the CDR3 reads TGTGCCAGCAGTTCTTCAGGGGGCGTTACCTACGAGCAGTACTTC. The variable domain in full, completed from reference TRBV28 and TRBJ2-7, reads DVKVTQSSRYLVKRTGEKVFLECVQDMDHENMFWYRQDPGLGLRLIYFSYDVKMKEKGDIPEGYSVSREKKERFSLILESASTNQTSMYLCASSSSGGVTYEQYFGPGTRLTVT.

In its sample, this clone was seen many times. The J gene is TRBJ2-3, the V gene TRBV7-2; D is uncertain. Germline V CDR1 and CDR2: SGHTA, FQGNSA. This CDR3 region has 14 residues. Trimming took 1 base from V and 2 from J, leaving 7 bases between them. The CDR3 nucleotides are TGTGCCAGCAGCTTAGGAGAGGTCACAGATACGCAGTATTTT. The encoded protein is CASSLGEVTDTQYF.

This clone has just one count. This chain links TRBV28 with TRBJ1-1, with no clear D. The germline CDR1 and CDR2 sequences are MDHEN and SYDVKM. Trimming removed 2 bases from V and 2 bases from J, with 12 bases in between. The CDR3 has 15 amino acids. The CDR3 DNA reads TGTGCCAGCAGTTTAGTCCAAGGCGGTAACACTGAAGCTTTCTTT. This sequence encodes CASSLVQGGNTEAFF. The whole variable domain, filled in from reference TRBV28 and TRBJ1-1, reads DVKVTQSSRYLVKRTGEKVFLECVQDMDHENMFWYRQDPGLGLRLIYFSYDVKMKEKGDIPEGYSVSREKKERFSLILESASTNQTSMYLCASSLVQGGNTEAFFGQGTRLTVV.

The chain links TRBV28 to TRBJ1-2; D unresolved. This CDR3 has 14 amino acids. Germline values: CDR1 MDHEN, CDR2 SYDVKM. The V end was cut by 2 bases, the J end by 4 bases, with 11 bases between. CDR3 region: CASSLNTDSYGYTF. As DNA, the CDR3 is TGTGCCAGCAGTTTAAACACAGATTCCTATGGCTACACCTTC.

V is TRBV5-4 and J is TRBJ1-2, with D tentatively TRBD1 (6 bases). The V end was cut by 0 bases, the J end by 3 bases, with 9 bases between. The germline V gene encodes CDR1 SGHNT and CDR2 YYREEE (reference sequence). The CDR3 covers 14 residues. Here the CDR3 reads CASSLGQADYGYTF. CDR3 bases: TGTGCCAGCAGCTTGGGACAGGCTGACTATGGCTACACCTTC.

This sequence joins TRBV27 and TRBJ2-3; a weak D match, TRBD2 (6 bases). The CDR3 has 12 residues. Germline CDR1 and CDR2: MNHEY and SMNVEV (reference sequence). V shed 5 bases and J shed 9 bases, with 12 bases lying between them. CDR3 DNA: TGTGCCAGCAGTCCTAAGGCGGGAACGCAGTATTTT. The encoded protein is CASSPKAGTQYF.

J is TRBJ2-3 and V is TRBV9; D unclear. Per germline, CDR1 SGDLS and CDR2 YYNGEE. Trimming removed 0 bases from V and 3 bases from J, with 11 bases in between. This CDR3 spans 15 amino acids. The CDR3 loop is CASSVGLELTDTQYF. CDR3 bases: TGTGCCAGCAGCGTAGGTCTAGAGTTAACAGATACGCAGTATTTT.

The genes are TRBV6-6 and TRBJ1-6, with 7 bases that match TRBD1. Germline assignment: CDR1 MNHNY and CDR2 SVGAGI (reference sequence). The CDR3 spans 16 residues. Trimming at V came to 2 bases and at J to 9 bases, leaving 10 bases not matched to a gene. CDR3 DNA sequence: TGTGCCAGCAGTTACGGATTAGGGACAGAGGGTTCACCCCTCCACTTT. It translates to CASSYGLGTEGSPLHF.

This clone was observed a single time. The rearrangement joins TRBV18 to TRBJ1-5; possible D gene TRBD1, 5 bases. V lost 6 bases to trimming and J lost 6 bases, with 12 bases between them. The CDR3 length is 13 residues. From germline, CDR1 is KGHSH and CDR2 LQKENI. The DNA for the CDR3 is TGTGCCAGCTCGACAGATTTCCTTCAGCCCCAGCATTTT. Amino acids: CASSTDFLQPQHF.

The rearrangement joins TRBV6-5 to TRBJ1-5; no definite D call. The CDR3 runs to 15 residues. Germline assignment: CDR1 MNHEY and CDR2 SVGAGI. V lost 2 bases to trimming and J lost 0 bases, with 8 bases between them. The CDR3 protein is CASSYDGDSNQPQHF. The CDR3 DNA reads TGTGCCAGCAGTTACGACGGGGATAGCAATCAGCCCCAGCATTTT.

This sequence joins TRBV2 and TRBJ1-6, with TRBD1 identical over 7 bases. The V gene's germline CDR1 is SNHLY and CDR2 FYNNEI. Trimming at V came to 8 bases and at J to 7 bases, leaving 5 bases not matched to a gene. This CDR3 contains 13 residues. This CDR3 reads CASQGQVNSPLHF. As DNA, the CDR3 is TGTGCCAGCCAAGGACAGGTGAATTCACCCCTCCACTTT.

The chain combines TRBV28 with TRBJ2-1, with D possibly being TRBD2 (6 bases). V lost 5 bases and J lost 6, with 14 bases in between. The CDR3 contains 14 residues. Per germline, CDR1 MDHEN and CDR2 SYDVKM. CDR3 bases: TGTGCCAGCAGTAGCGGAGGGGCCCGCAATGAGCAGTTCTTC. Its translation is CASSSGGARNEQFF.

The chain recombines TRBV5-6 with TRBJ1-5; 8 positions match TRBD1. CDR1 and CDR2 (germline): SGHDT, YYEEEE. The CDR3 runs 14 residues. V shed 0 bases and J 6 bases; nucleotides not matched to a gene: 2. This chain's CDR3 is CASSLGTGIQPQHF. DNA for the CDR3: TGTGCCAGCAGCTTGGGGACAGGGATTCAGCCCCAGCATTTT.

CDR3 nucleotide sequence: TGCGCCAGCAGCCTAGCGGTACTGGGAGCAGATACGCAGTATTTT. It specifies CASSLAVLGADTQYF. The chain carries TRBV5-1 and TRBJ2-3; 7 bases align to TRBD2. There are 15 residues in the CDR3. V gave up 4 bases and J gave up 4 bases; unmatched junction bases: 9. CDR1 and CDR2 (germline): SGHRS, YFSETQ.

The chain recombines TRBV27 with TRBJ2-6, with TRBD1 identical over 8 bases. The V segment lost 1 base and the J segment 4 bases; nucleotides outside the gene matches: 9. CDR3 length equals 18 residues. In germline, CDR1 is MNHEY, CDR2 SMNVEV (reference sequence). CDR3 bases: TGTGCCAGCAGTTTATGGGCAGGGGGCGAAATCGGGGCCAACGTCCTGACTTTC. This sequence encodes CASSLWAGGEIGANVLTF.

V and J are TRBV19 and TRBJ2-3, with a weak D call TRBD2 (6 bases). The CDR3 sequence is 15 residues long. V lost 8 bases and J 2 bases, leaving 17 bases between the germline ends. The germline V gene encodes CDR1 LNHDA and CDR2 SQIVND (reference sequence). This chain's CDR3 is CASSARDLYTDTQYF. In DNA, the CDR3 is TGTGCCAGTTCCGCCCGGGACTTATACACAGATACGCAGTATTTT. The complete variable domain, with remaining parts taken from reference TRBV19 and TRBJ2-3, reads DGGITQSPKYLFRKEGQNVTLSCEQNLNHDAMYWYRQDPGQGLRLIYYSQIVNDFQKGDIAEGYSVSREKKESFPLTVTSAQKNPTAFYLCASSARDLYTDTQYFGPGTRLTVL.

The chain links TRBV3-1 (or the pseudogene TRBV3-2) to TRBJ1-1; the match to TRBD1 covers 7 bases. Looked up from germline, CDR1 is LGHDT and CDR2 is YNNKEL (reference sequence). The CDR3 covers 15 residues. Trimming took 4 bases from V and 3 from J; bases not matched to a gene: 8. The CDR3 region is CASSRGGAGDTEAFF. CDR3 nucleotide sequence: TGTGCCAGCAGCCGAGGGGGCGCCGGAGACACTGAAGCTTTCTTT.

The chain employs TRBV27 and TRBJ2-7; 9 nucleotides align to TRBD2. This CDR3 has 21 amino acids. CDR1 MNHEY and CDR2 SMNVEV come from the germline V gene (reference sequence). The trim removed 2 bases at V and 3 bases at J, leaving 23 bases unmatched. The CDR3 DNA reads as TGTGCCAGCAGTTTAGGTCCTCCGGGACTAGCTACAATTTCGCCATACTACGAGCAGTACTTC. It yields the protein CASSLGPPGLATISPYYEQYF.

The chain carries TRBV27 and TRBJ1-5; 10 nucleotides agree with TRBD1. The CDR3 runs 17 residues. Germline CDR1 MNHEY, CDR2 SMNVEV (reference sequence). Trimming at V came to 6 bases and at J to 2 bases, leaving 10 bases not matched to a gene. CDR3: CASSHGTGVVGNQPQHF. The DNA for the CDR3 is TGTGCCAGCAGCCACGGGACAGGGGTTGTTGGCAATCAGCCCCAGCATTTT.

This rearrangement joins TRBV5-1 to TRBJ2-2; 7 nucleotides match TRBD1. V dropped 0 bases and J dropped 3; count of bases not matched to a gene: 5. CDR1 is SGHRS, CDR2 YFSETQ, per germline. This CDR3 has 16 residues. The CDR3, as DNA: TGCGCCAGCAGCTTGGTAGGGGGCAGCGACACCGGGGAGCTGTTTTTT. Its translation: CASSLVGGSDTGELFF. Drawing the rest from reference TRBV5-1 and TRBJ2-2, the complete variable domain is KAGVTQTPRYLIKTRGQQVTLSCSPISGHRSVSWYQQTPGQGLQFLFEYFSETQRNKGNFPGRFSGRQFSNSRSEMNVSTLELGDSALYLCASSLVGGSDTGELFFGEGSRLTVL.

This chain connects TRBV6-5 to TRBJ1-2; TRBD1 aligns across 8 bases. CDR3 length equals 15 residues. The germline V gene has CDR1 MNHEY and CDR2 SVGAGI. Trimming at V came to 0 bases and at J to 8 bases, leaving 8 bases not matched to a gene. The CDR3 DNA reads TGTGCCAGCAGTTACTCCTGGGACAGGACCGGGGGCTACACCTTC. This translates into CASSYSWDRTGGYTF.

The chain joins TRBV13 to TRBJ2-1; 12 bases align to TRBD2. Germline V CDR1 and CDR2: PRHDT, FYEKMQ (reference sequence). The CDR3 sequence is 15 residues long. J was trimmed by 9 bases and V by 5 bases; bases with no gene match: 8. The CDR3 sequence: CASSRGLAGPSEQFF. DNA for the CDR3: TGTGCCAGCAGCCGTGGACTAGCGGGACCAAGTGAGCAGTTCTTC.